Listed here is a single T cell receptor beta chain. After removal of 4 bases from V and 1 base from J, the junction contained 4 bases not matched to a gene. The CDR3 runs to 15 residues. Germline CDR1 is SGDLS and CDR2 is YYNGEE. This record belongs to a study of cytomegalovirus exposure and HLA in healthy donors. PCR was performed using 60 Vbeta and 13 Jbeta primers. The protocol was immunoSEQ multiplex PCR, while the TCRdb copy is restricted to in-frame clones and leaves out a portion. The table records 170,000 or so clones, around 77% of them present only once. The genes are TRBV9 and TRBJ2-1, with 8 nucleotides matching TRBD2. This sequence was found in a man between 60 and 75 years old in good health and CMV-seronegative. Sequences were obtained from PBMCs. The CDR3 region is CASSLSSGSYNEQFF. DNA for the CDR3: TGTGCCAGCAGCCTATCTAGCGGGTCCTACAATGAGCAGTTCTTC.